Reported below is one TCR beta chain. Its antigen is still unknown. The sample originates from a study of vaccination and CD4 T cells after COVID-19. Across the whole study: Convalescents were six males and four females, two of them Hispanic. Participants received two doses of either BNT162b2 or mRNA-1273 vaccine. Culture controls were given either a CEFX pool, an HIV-1 Nef pool, or no peptide.

This CDR3 is 16 amino acids long. Researchers used the Oncomine TCR Beta short-read assay to sequence DNA from cultured CD4+ T cells. It was cultured CD4+ T cells from which genomic DNA was extracted. TCRdb reprocessed the PCR reads via MiXCR and lists one record per CDR3 protein. The sample records about 19,000 distinct CDR3 sequences, roughly 55% being singletons. This sample's treatment: approximately nine-day PBMC culture with coronavirus spike peptide pools or control peptides (ViraFEST assay). This receptor was identified in a human donor who had recovered from COVID-19. Input material: CD4+ T cells from blood, cultured in vitro. The rearrangement uses TRBV21-1 and TRBJ2-4; TRBD2 was called by the table and not checked on the DNA. TRBV21-1 has pseudogene status. The CDR3 coding sequence is TGTGCCAGCAGCAAGCCCCGGACTAGCTCCAAAAACATTCAGTACTTC. Protein product: CASSKPRTSSKNIQYF.